The 21 T cell receptor beta chains given below trace back to one sample, sequenced in a study of T cell responses to AZD1222 COVID-19 vaccine. Method: immunoSEQ multiplex PCR; TCRdb's copy keeps in-frame clones and lacks some. Of 150,000 to 200,000 clones in the sample, 85% to 95% were seen once. The sequences come from peripheral blood, collected on day 0 of AZD1222 vaccination. These receptors originate from an adult in good health.

This chain joins TRBV27 and TRBJ1-1; D ambiguous. This CDR3 has 15 amino acids. Germline assignment: CDR1 MNHEY and CDR2 SMNVEV (reference sequence). The V and J ends lost 5 bases and 3 bases respectively, with 16 bases between them. The chain's CDR3 is CASSGGRFYHTEAFF. CDR3 DNA: TGTGCCAGCAGTGGCGGGAGGTTCTACCACACTGAAGCTTTCTTT.

The V call is TRBV5-6, the J call TRBJ2-2; D tentatively reads TRBD1 or TRBD2 (5 bases each). Germline loops: CDR1 SGHDT, CDR2 YYEEEE. Trimming stripped 0 bases from V and 1 base from J, with 13 bases between. The CDR3 has 17 amino acids. The CDR3 DNA reads TGTGCCAGCAGCTTGGCCTTGGGACGGCAGAACACCGGGGAGCTGTTTTTT. Translated, it gives CASSLALGRQNTGELFF.

The chain combines TRBV19 with TRBJ2-1; 12 positions agree with TRBD2. V lost 3 bases and J lost 4; bases outside the gene matches: 1. The germline V gene encodes CDR1 LNHDA and CDR2 SQIVND (reference sequence). The CDR3 runs to 15 residues. The chain's CDR3 is CASSIGLAGYNEQFF. CDR3 DNA: TGTGCCAGTAGTATCGGACTAGCGGGGTACAATGAGCAGTTCTTC.

This chain connects TRBV7-2 to TRBJ1-2; weak D call: TRBD1 (5 bases). Germline V gene lookup returns CDR1 SGHTA and CDR2 FQGNSA. Trimming removed 5 bases from V and 3 bases from J, with 19 bases in between. The CDR3 has 16 amino acids. CDR3 sequence: CASSLMTLDSYYGYTF. The CDR3 nucleotides are TGTGCCAGCAGCCTAATGACCCTCGACAGCTACTATGGCTACACCTTC.

The V gene is TRBV12-3 or TRBV12-4, the J gene TRBJ2-1; D remains unclear. The CDR3 runs to 10 residues. V was shortened by 5 bases and J by 5 bases, with 1 base between the two germline ends. Here the CDR3 reads CASSNNEQFF. The CDR3 nucleotides read TGTGCCAGCAGTAACAATGAGCAGTTCTTC.

J is TRBJ1-5 and V is TRBV18; D gene uncertain. Germline values: CDR1 KGHSH, CDR2 LQKENI. V was trimmed by 2 bases and J by 3 bases, leaving 5 bases between them. The CDR3 sequence is 13 residues long. Here the CDR3 DNA reads TGTGCCAGCTCACCAGGAGCCAATCAGCCCCAGCATTTT. Its translation: CASSPGANQPQHF.

V gene TRBV7-2 combines with J gene TRBJ2-4; 7 nucleotides match TRBD1. CDR1 and CDR2 (germline): SGHTA, FQGNSA. V was clipped by 5 bases and J by 0 bases; unmatched bases: 13. CDR3 length equals 18 residues. The CDR3: CASSPNRGQRLAKNIQYF. CDR3 DNA: TGTGCCAGCAGCCCAAACCGGGGACAGCGATTAGCCAAAAACATTCAGTACTTC.

The CDR3 nucleotides are TGCAGCGTTCTGGGATATACTGAAGCTTTCTTT. This encodes CSVLGYTEAFF. The chain is built from TRBV29-1 and TRBJ1-1; D remains ambiguous. V lost 5 bases and J 5 bases, leaving 9 bases between the germline ends. This CDR3 has 11 amino acids. Germline lookup yields CDR1 SQVTM and CDR2 ANQGSEA.

The chain uses TRBV21-1 and TRBJ1-2. TRBV21-1 is a pseudogene locus. The CDR3 contains 19 residues. The CDR3 protein is CASSKQSNTNGSTYYGYTF. The CDR3 coding sequence is TGTGCCAGCAGCAAACAGTCGAACACAAATGGAAGTACATACTATGGCTACACCTTC.

V usage is TRBV9 and J usage is TRBJ1-1; D not certain. Trimming pared 0 bases from V and 4 bases from J, leaving 10 bases between. Germline V lookup: CDR1 SGDLS, CDR2 YYNGEE. This CDR3 comprises 14 residues. This CDR3 is CASSVGASITEAFF. The CDR3 nucleotides read TGTGCCAGCAGCGTAGGTGCCTCCATCACTGAAGCTTTCTTT. Full variable domain (outside the CDR3, taken from reference TRBV9 and TRBJ1-1): DSGVTQTPKHLITATGQRVTLRCSPRSGDLSVYWYQQSLDQGLQFLIQYYNGEERAKGNILERFSAQQFPDLHSELNLSSLELGDSALYFCASSVGASITEAFFGQGTRLTVV.

The chain couples TRBV6-4 to TRBJ2-7, with a possible D match to TRBD1 (8 bases). From germline, CDR1 is MRHNA and CDR2 SNTAGT. V was cut by 0 bases and J by 3 bases, with 15 bases left in between. The CDR3 extends over 16 amino acids. CDR3 sequence reads: CASSDSGQAGDYEQYV. DNA for the CDR3: TGTGCCAGCAGTGACTCGGGACAGGCGGGGGACTACGAGCAGTACGTC.

The rearrangement joins TRBV6-2 or TRBV6-3 to TRBJ2-7; a possible D gene is TRBD2 (7 bases). Germline CDR1 is MNHEY and CDR2 is SVGEGT. With 3 bases removed from V and 3 bases from J, the gap between germline ends came to 15 bases. The CDR3 has 15 amino acids. CDR3 sequence reads: CASSYRQGGGYEQYV. In DNA, the CDR3 is TGTGCCAGCAGTTATCGTCAGGGAGGGGGCTACGAGCAGTACGTC.

This clone was seen a few times. The V gene is TRBV19, the J gene TRBJ1-2; D ambiguous. Trimming cost V 3 bases and J 2 bases, with 25 bases left between them. Germline V gene sequence: CDR1 LNHDA, CDR2 SQIVND (reference sequence). The length of the CDR3 is 19 residues. The CDR3 here is CASSIGGSRAVELNYGYTF. As DNA, the CDR3 is TGTGCCAGTAGTATTGGCGGAAGTAGAGCAGTGGAGCTGAACTATGGCTACACCTTC.

This clone has a single count. V usage is TRBV6-6 and J usage is TRBJ1-2, with 8 bases aligning to TRBD1. The germline gives CDR1 MNHNY, CDR2 SVGAGI (reference sequence). The V gene end was trimmed by 8 bases and the J gene end by 4 bases; junction bases not matched to a gene: 3. This CDR3 has 12 amino acids. CDR3 sequence reads: CASGQGSYGYTF. CDR3 coding DNA: TGTGCCAGCGGACAGGGCAGCTATGGCTACACCTTC.

The chain uses TRBV25-1 and TRBJ1-1; D gene uncertain. This CDR3 comprises 13 residues. The V end was cut by 3 bases, the J end by 3 bases, with 8 bases between. Germline loops: CDR1 MGHDK, CDR2 SYGVNS. CDR3 in DNA: TGTGCCAGCAGTGATCAGAGTTACACTGAAGCTTTCTTT. Its translation: CASSDQSYTEAFF. Together with reference TRBV25-1 and TRBJ1-1, the CDR3 gives the full variable domain: EADIYQTPRYLVIGTGKKITLECSQTMGHDKMYWYQQDPGMELHLIHYSYGVNSTEKGDLSSESTVSRIRTEHFPLTLESARPSHTSQYLCASSDQSYTEAFFGQGTRLTVV.

The gene calls are TRBV6-5 and TRBJ2-7; the D is unclear. Per the germline V gene, CDR1 is MNHEY and CDR2 is SVGAGI. This CDR3 is built from 11 residues. The V and J ends lost 10 bases and 0 bases respectively, with 7 bases between them. The CDR3, as DNA: TGTGCCACCATGGCCTCCTACGAGCAGTACGTC. Amino acid sequence: CATMASYEQYV.

This rearrangement joins TRBV27 to TRBJ1-4, with D tentatively TRBD1 (5 bases). Germline CDR1 reads MNHEY; CDR2 reads SMNVEV (reference sequence). V lost 8 bases and J lost 0, with 13 bases in between. The CDR3 spans 15 residues. DNA of the CDR3: TGTGCCAGCGGGAGACAGTCTCCAACTAATGAAAAACTGTTTTTT. This encodes CASGRQSPTNEKLFF.

The CDR3 nucleotides read TGTGCCAGCAGCCCGACAGGGGGGAACAATCAGCCCCAGCATTTT. Its translation: CASSPTGGNNQPQHF. This rearrangement joins TRBV3-1 (or the pseudogene TRBV3-2) to TRBJ1-5, with 9 positions matching TRBD1. V lost 4 bases, J lost 3 bases, and 4 bases stayed unmatched. Germline CDR1 and CDR2: LGHDT and YNNKEL (reference sequence). There are 15 residues in the CDR3.

CDR3 in DNA: TGTGCCAGCAGCGTAGAAGGGGGCGAGGGCGGGGAGCTGTTTTTT. Residues: CASSVEGGEGGELFF. The J gene is TRBJ2-2, the V gene TRBV9, with 7 bases lining up with TRBD1. The CDR3 runs 15 residues. V gave up 0 bases and J gave up 7 bases; unmatched junction bases: 6. Germline V gene sequence: CDR1 SGDLS, CDR2 YYNGEE.

V and J are TRBV28 and TRBJ1-4, with a weak D call TRBD1 (5 bases). CDR1 and CDR2 from the germline V gene are MDHEN and SYDVKM. Trimming stripped 5 bases from V and 7 bases from J, with 20 bases between. The CDR3 is 16 amino acids. The CDR3 spells CASSTIIGVDGEKLFF. CDR3 coding DNA: TGTGCCAGCAGTACTATTATAGGGGTGGACGGTGAAAAACTGTTTTTT.

The chain recombines TRBV5-1 with TRBJ2-2; a weak D match, TRBD1 (6 bases). Germline V CDR1 and CDR2: SGHRS, YFSETQ. Trimming left V 0 bases short and J 3 bases short, with 15 bases between. The CDR3 consists of 17 residues. In DNA form, the CDR3 reads TGCGCCAGCAGCTTGGCCGGAGCAGGGGTCTACACCGGGGAGCTGTTTTTT. Protein sequence: CASSLAGAGVYTGELFF.